This is a list of T cell receptor beta chains from one sample in a study of immune evolution from preneoplasia to lung adenocarcinoma. Assay: immunoSEQ multiplex PCR; the TCRdb copy retains only in-frame clones and omits some. This sample carries about 5,600 clones, 60% to 75% of them seen once, and the ten largest clones take approximately 9.1%. The material sequenced was FFPE lung adenocarcinoma in situ tissue. The receptors originated from a person aged 55-80 years with lung adenocarcinoma. Each CDR3 is given with its conserved first and last residue.

TRBV10-3	TRBJ2-7	CAISEGGGSYEQYF
TRBV6-1	TRBJ2-7	CASSEPGQVYEQYF
TRBV2	TRBJ2-3	CATILSRPSTDTQYF
TRBV4-2	TRBJ2-1	CASSQDRPSYNEQFF
TRBV7-3	TRBJ2-2	CASSPTRDSGELFF
TRBV9	TRBJ1-6	CASSVLGSPLHF
TRBV6-6	TRBJ2-7	CASSNNQGYEQYF
TRBV5-4	TRBJ2-2	CASSLGGRGKAGELFF
TRBV7-9	TRBJ1-2	CASSSSDNLLYGYTF
TRBV18	TRBJ1-1	CASSPRAGRGTEAFF
TRBV2	TRBJ2-7	CASSPPPVRGLTYEQYF
TRBV7-6	TRBJ2-1	CASSSGQGGNEQFF
TRBV6-6	TRBJ1-6	CASRIRDSSPLHF
TRBV6-4	TRBJ2-7	CASSHQNRHSYEQYF
TRBV6-1	TRBJ2-1	CASSEALAASSYNEQFF
TRBV7-2	TRBJ1-4	CASSPQGTTNEKLFF
TRBV4-1	TRBJ1-6	CASSQATDRADSPLHF
TRBV28	TRBJ1-5	CASSPPPREGDQPQHF
TRBV2	TRBJ1-2	CASRRDSSYGYTF
TRBV9	TRBJ1-1	CASSVDWMNTEAFF
TRBV7-9	TRBJ2-1	CASSFLGEQFF
TRBV7-3	TRBJ1-2	CASSPGTGYGYTF
TRBV11-3	TRBJ2-5	CASSLGRETQYF